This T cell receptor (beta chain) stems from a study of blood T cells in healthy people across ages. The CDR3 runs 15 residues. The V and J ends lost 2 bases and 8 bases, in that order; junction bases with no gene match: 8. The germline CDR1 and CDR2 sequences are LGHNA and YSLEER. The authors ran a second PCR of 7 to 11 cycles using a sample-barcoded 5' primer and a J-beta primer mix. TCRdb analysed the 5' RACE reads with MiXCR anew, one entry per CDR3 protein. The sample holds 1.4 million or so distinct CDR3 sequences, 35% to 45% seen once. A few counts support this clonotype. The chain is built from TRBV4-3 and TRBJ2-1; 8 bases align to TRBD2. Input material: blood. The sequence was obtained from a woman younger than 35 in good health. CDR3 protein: CASSQLGLEVDEQFF. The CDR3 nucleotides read TGCGCCAGCAGCCAACTGGGACTAGAAGTAGATGAGCAGTTCTTC.